Listed below are T cell receptor beta chains from one sample, sequenced in a study of T cell repertoires in cytomegalovirus infection. No antigen has been assigned to these receptors. In TCRdb, the reads were re-called with MiXCR into one record per CDR3 protein. The sample includes about 830,000 distinct CDR3 sequences, about 33% of them seen just once. The input for sequencing was cultured CD8+ T cells from PBMCs, taken from culture after CMV antigen stimulation. These receptor sequences come from a human donor in good health (CMV status not recorded). Some clones in this sample may be carry-over from other donors' samples. The CDR3 runs from the conserved cysteine through the conserved F or W. Fields, in order: CDR3 length, V gene, J gene, clone size, D gene, CDR3 protein, CDR3 DNA. The D gene is left open where the match is weak. The size field is filled for only some rows; it gives once, few, many or a size class.

14	TRBV27	TRBJ2-3	.	.	CASSFPGLLDTQYF	TGTGCCAGCAGTTTCCCGGGTTTGTTGGATACGCAGTATTTT
17	TRBV7-8	TRBJ1-2	.	.	CASSAGTLDGDGYGYTF	TGTGCCAGCAGCGCCGGGACTCTGGATGGGGATGGGTATGGCTACACCTTC
14	TRBV20-1	TRBJ2-7	.	TRBD2	CSARKLAGAYEQYF	TGCAGTGCTAGAAAGCTAGCGGGGGCCTACGAGCAGTACTTC
15	TRBV27	TRBJ2-2	few	TRBD1	CASSSTGAATGELFF	TGTGCCAGCAGTTCTACAGGGGCGGCCACCGGGGAGCTGTTTTTT
14	TRBV6-2/TRBV6-3	TRBJ2-1	.	TRBD1	CASSYMGRGNEQFF	TGTGCCAGCAGTTACATGGGCAGGGGGAATGAGCAGTTCTTC
16	TRBV2	TRBJ2-2	once	TRBD2	CATSSGGAEGTGELFF	TGTGCCACCTCTAGCGGGGGGGCCGAGGGCACCGGGGAGCTGTTTTTT
16	TRBV12-3/TRBV12-4	TRBJ1-1	few	.	CASLGLVRGGYTEAFF	TGTGCCAGCCTGGGCCTGGTAAGGGGGGGGTACACTGAAGCTTTCTTT
15	TRBV20-1	TRBJ2-1	.	.	CSARFSTSSYNEQFF	TGCAGTGCTAGATTTTCTACGAGCTCCTACAATGAGCAGTTCTTC
15	TRBV29-1	TRBJ2-7	.	TRBD1	CSVRPGQIDLYEQYF	TGCAGCGTTCGACCGGGACAGATAGACCTCTACGAGCAGTACTTC
15	TRBV27	TRBJ1-1	.	.	CASSLWGLGNTEAFF	TGTGCCAGCAGTTTATGGGGTCTTGGAAATACTGAAGCTTTCTTT
13	TRBV5-6	TRBJ1-1	many	.	CASSSGLNTEAFF	TGTGCCAGCAGCTCCGGGCTGAACACTGAAGCTTTCTTT
15	TRBV6-1	TRBJ2-1	few	TRBD2	CAHDARLAGFDEQFF	TGTGCCCACGATGCCCGACTAGCGGGGTTCGATGAGCAGTTCTTC
14	TRBV7-8	TRBJ2-5	many	.	CASSHTFDRETQYF	TGTGCCAGCAGCCATACTTTTGACAGAGAGACCCAGTACTTC
19	TRBV4-2	TRBJ2-2	few	.	CASSQARSGPNLNTGELFF	TGTGCCAGCAGCCAAGCACGCTCGGGACCGAACTTGAACACCGGGGAGCTGTTTTTT
15	TRBV7-8	TRBJ1-2	few	TRBD1	CATTGQDRNKPGYTF	TGTGCCACCACAGGACAGGACAGAAATAAACCTGGCTACACCTTC
24	TRBV4-1	TRBJ2-3	.	TRBD2	CASSQGKGSGGRFQIRRGTDTQYF	TGCGCCAGCAGCCAAGGGAAGGGTTCGGGGGGTCGCTTTCAAATCCGGAGAGGCACAGATACGCAGTATTTT
14	TRBV28	TRBJ2-1	.	.	CASSPGRTGHEQFF	TGTGCCAGCAGTCCCGGGCGGACTGGTCATGAGCAGTTCTTC
16	TRBV5-6	TRBJ2-7	.	.	CASSLSGTVYSYEQYF	TGTGCCAGCAGCCTCTCCGGGACGGTCTACTCCTACGAGCAGTACTTC
15	TRBV27	TRBJ2-1	once	.	CASRFSGTTYNEQFF	TGTGCCAGCCGTTTTTCCGGGACAACCTACAATGAGCAGTTCTTC
15	TRBV29-1	TRBJ2-3	.	.	CSVVPHDKGSDTQYF	TGCAGCGTTGTCCCCCACGATAAAGGGTCAGATACGCAGTATTTT
16	TRBV6-2/TRBV6-3	TRBJ1-1	.	TRBD1	CASSYSRDSGDRRAFF	TGTGCCAGCAGTTACTCGAGGGACAGTGGCGATAGACGGGCTTTCTTT
13	TRBV14	TRBJ2-1	.	TRBD2	CASSQASGAEQFF	TGTGCCAGCAGCCAAGCTAGCGGGGCTGAGCAGTTCTTC
15	TRBV7-4	TRBJ1-1	many	.	CASSPVWGGNTEAFF	TGTGCCAGCAGCCCAGTCTGGGGGGGGAACACTGAAGCTTTCTTT
15	TRBV4-1	TRBJ2-7	many	TRBD2	CASSPSRGGAYEQYF	TGCGCCAGCAGCCCCTCACGCGGGGGGGCCTACGAGCAGTACTTC
15	TRBV6-1	TRBJ1-6	.	.	CASLGAGAYNSPLHF	TGTGCCAGCCTCGGGGCAGGGGCGTATAATTCACCCCTCCACTTT
15	TRBV4-1	TRBJ1-1	.	.	CASSQPAGLNTEAFF	TGCGCCAGCAGCCAACCCGCAGGGTTGAACACTGAAGCTTTCTTT
14	TRBV25-1	TRBJ1-2	.	.	CASSEWGGRVGYTF	TGTGCCAGCAGTGAATGGGGGGGGCGTGTTGGCTACACCTTC
19	TRBV6-2/TRBV6-3	TRBJ1-1	few	.	CASSYSYSGPPLPGTEAFF	TGTGCCAGCAGTTACTCCTACTCAGGACCCCCTCTTCCGGGCACTGAAGCTTTCTTT
16	TRBV27	TRBJ2-3	.	.	CASSLYYRESTDTQYF	TGTGCCAGCAGTTTATATTACAGGGAAAGCACAGATACGCAGTATTTT
15	TRBV10-2	TRBJ2-7	few	TRBD2	CASSEVAGKDYEQYF	TGCGCCAGCAGTGAGGTAGCGGGGAAGGACTACGAGCAGTACTTC